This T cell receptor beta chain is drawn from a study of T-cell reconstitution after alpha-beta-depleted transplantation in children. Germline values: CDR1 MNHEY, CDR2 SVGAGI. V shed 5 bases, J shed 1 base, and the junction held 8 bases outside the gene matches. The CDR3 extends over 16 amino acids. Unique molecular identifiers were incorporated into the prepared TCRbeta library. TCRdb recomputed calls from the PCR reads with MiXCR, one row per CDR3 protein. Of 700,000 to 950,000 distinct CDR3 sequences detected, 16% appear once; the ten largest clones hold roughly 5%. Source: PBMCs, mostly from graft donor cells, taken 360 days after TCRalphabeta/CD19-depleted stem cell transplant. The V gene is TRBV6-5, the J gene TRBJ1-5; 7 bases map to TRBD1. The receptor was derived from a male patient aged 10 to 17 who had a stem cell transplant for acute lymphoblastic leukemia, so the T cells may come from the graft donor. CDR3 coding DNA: TGTGCCAGCAGTCCGCAGGGGGTCCGGAGCAATCAGCCCCAGCATTTT. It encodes CASSPQGVRSNQPQHF.